Below, 23 T cell receptor beta chains from the same sample are listed, as sequenced in a study of blood T cell repertoires in COVID-19. Generated by immunoSEQ multiplex PCR, the TCRdb table keeps only in-frame clones and is missing some. The table records approximately 27,000 clones, roughly 88% of them present only once. Sequenced input: peripheral blood. Receptor source: a man in his sixties or seventies with acute or convalescent COVID-19.

The chain has TRBV6-6 and TRBJ2-7; D might be TRBD2 (6 bases). From germline, CDR1 is MNHNY and CDR2 SVGAGI (reference sequence). The CDR3 totals 16 residues. The V and J ends lost 2 bases and 0 bases respectively, with 14 bases between them. CDR3 amino acids: CASSYGAGTVSYEQYF. The DNA for the CDR3 is TGTGCCAGCAGTTACGGTGCGGGAACGGTCTCCTACGAGCAGTACTTC.

The genes are TRBV7-3 and TRBJ1-1; possible D gene TRBD1, 5 bases. CDR3 length: 13 amino acids. V lost 10 bases to trimming and J lost 3 bases, with 15 bases between them. Germline CDR1 is SGHTA and CDR2 is FQGTGA. CDR3 bases: TGTGCCACCAAACAGGACCCATACACTGAAGCTTTCTTT. Translation: CATKQDPYTEAFF. Based on the CDR3 plus reference TRBV7-3 and TRBJ1-1, the full variable domain is GAGVSQTPSNKVTEKGKYVELRCDPISGHTALYWYRQSLGQGPEFLIYFQGTGAADDSGLPNDRFFAVRPEGSVSTLKIQRTERGDSAVYLCATKQDPYTEAFFGQGTRLTVV.

This rearrangement joins TRBV15 to TRBJ2-3; 9 bases align to TRBD1. The germline CDR1 and CDR2 sequences are LNHNV and YYDKDF (reference sequence). CDR3 length: 16 residues. Trimming took 5 bases from V and 3 from J; bases not matched to a gene: 9. As DNA, the CDR3 is TGTGCCACCAGCGGCTTACGGGACAGGGCGACAGATACGCAGTATTTT. Its protein product is CATSGLRDRATDTQYF.

The gene calls are TRBV5-3 and TRBJ2-3; TRBD2 matches at 7 bases. TRBV5-3 carries the ORF label, with uncertain function. V gave up 1 base and J gave up 1 base; unmatched junction bases: 9. The CDR3 totals 17 residues. The CDR3 reads CARSLFGGERGTDTQYF. CDR3 coding DNA: TGTGCCAGAAGCTTGTTTGGGGGGGAGAGGGGCACAGATACGCAGTATTTT.

The chain has TRBV4-3 and TRBJ1-1, with D tentatively TRBD1 (5 bases). The length of the CDR3 is 15 residues. Trimming removed 1 base from V and 5 bases from J, with 14 bases in between. Germline values: CDR1 LGHNA, CDR2 YSLEER. The CDR3 DNA reads TGCGCCAGCAGCCAAGTTGGGGAAGGGGTGACTGAAGCTTTCTTT. This translates into CASSQVGEGVTEAFF.

The chain combines TRBV6-5 with TRBJ1-3; TRBD1 aligns across 9 bases. This CDR3 has 15 residues. Germline CDR1 MNHEY, CDR2 SVGAGI. V lost 4 bases to trimming and J lost 4 bases; unmatched junction nucleotides: 5. For the CDR3, the DNA is TGTGCCAGCAGTTTACAGGGGGCGCAAGGAAACACCATATATTTT. Amino acids: CASSLQGAQGNTIYF.

The rearrangement uses TRBV11-2 and TRBJ2-7, with D unclear. The CDR3 totals 12 residues. Germline V gene data show CDR1 as SGHAT and CDR2 as FQNNGV. The ends were cut back, 3 bases at V and 3 bases at J, with 6 bases in the middle. CDR3 sequence: CASSFSGYEQYF. CDR3 coding DNA: TGTGCCAGCAGCTTTTCAGGCTACGAGCAGTACTTC. Full variable domain (missing parts from reference TRBV11-2 and TRBJ2-7): EAGVAQSPRYKIIEKRQSVAFWCNPISGHATLYWYQQILGQGPKLLIQFQNNGVVDDSQLPKDRFSAERLKGVDSTLKIQPAKLEDSAVYLCASSFSGYEQYFGPGTRLTVT.

V and J are TRBV9 and TRBJ1-5; D is possibly TRBD1 (6 bases). This CDR3 contains 14 residues. In germline, CDR1 is SGDLS, CDR2 YYNGEE. Between the trimmed V and J ends, which lost 0 bases and 3 bases, there was a span of 7 bases. CDR3 sequence: CASSVAGDNQPQHF. For the CDR3, the DNA is TGTGCCAGCAGCGTAGCAGGGGACAATCAGCCCCAGCATTTT.

CDR3 residues: CASSSRQVNTGELFF. CDR3 coding DNA: TGTGCCAGCAGTTCCAGGCAGGTGAACACCGGGGAGCTGTTTTTT. The J gene is TRBJ2-2, the V gene TRBV28; D remains unclear. V was cut by 4 bases and J by 1 base, with 10 bases left in between. Germline V gene lookup returns CDR1 MDHEN and CDR2 SYDVKM. The CDR3 length is 15 residues.

The table lists this clone with a count of one. This chain uses TRBV5-1 with TRBJ2-7, with 7 bases that match TRBD2. The V segment lost 1 base and the J segment 9 bases; nucleotides outside the gene matches: 10. Germline CDR1 reads SGHRS; CDR2 reads YFSETQ. The length of the CDR3 is 14 residues. CDR3 nucleotides: TGCGCCAGCAGCTTGTATGGGGGGGAAGGCGCGCAGTACTTC. It encodes CASSLYGGEGAQYF.

This clone was counted a few times. The V and J genes are TRBV7-2 and TRBJ1-3; D uncertain. CDR1 and CDR2 (germline): SGHTA, FQGNSA. The CDR3 runs to 14 residues. V shed 1 base and J shed 8 bases, with 12 bases lying between them. The CDR3 nucleotides are TGTGCCAGCAGCTTAGGGGCCCCATGGGACACCATATATTTT. Translating gives CASSLGAPWDTIYF.

The chain employs TRBV11-3 and TRBJ2-7; 10 bases line up with TRBD1. V shed 5 bases and J 7 bases; nucleotides not matched to a gene: 8. CDR1 and CDR2 (germline): SGHNT, YENEEA. This CDR3 comprises 14 residues. CDR3 amino acids: CASSHRDRGIEQYF. In DNA form, the CDR3 reads TGTGCCAGCAGCCACCGGGACAGGGGAATAGAGCAGTACTTC.

The gene calls are TRBV20-1 and TRBJ2-7; 9 bases fit TRBD2. With V trimmed by 3 bases and J by 2 bases, 8 bases remained unmatched. From germline, CDR1 is DFQATT and CDR2 SNEGSKA (reference sequence). CDR3 size: 15 residues. CDR3 region: CSASLLTSGTYEQYF. CDR3 nucleotide sequence: TGCAGTGCTAGTCTGTTGACTAGCGGTACCTACGAGCAGTACTTC.

The V call is TRBV3-1 (or the pseudogene TRBV3-2), the J call TRBJ1-2; 7 bases are a match to TRBD1. Trimming at V came to 1 base and at J to 8 bases, leaving 7 bases not matched to a gene. CDR3 size: 14 residues. Germline values: CDR1 LGHDT, CDR2 YNNKEL (reference sequence). CDR3 bases: TGTGCCAGCAGCCAAGTCAAGGGGGCAAGGGGCTACACCTTC. Its protein is CASSQVKGARGYTF.

This clone has just one count. V gene TRBV25-1 combines with J gene TRBJ1-1; D is uncertain. Germline CDR1 is MGHDK and CDR2 is SYGVNS. CDR3 size: 13 residues. Trimming stripped 6 bases from V and 2 bases from J, with 10 bases between. CDR3 nucleotides: TGTGCCAGCAGCCAGGCCCCTAACACTGAAGCTTTCTTT. It codes for CASSQAPNTEAFF. The complete variable domain, with remaining parts taken from reference TRBV25-1 and TRBJ1-1, reads EADIYQTPRYLVIGTGKKITLECSQTMGHDKMYWYQQDPGMELHLIHYSYGVNSTEKGDLSSESTVSRIRTEHFPLTLESARPSHTSQYLCASSQAPNTEAFFGQGTRLTVV.

The chain joins TRBV6-2 or TRBV6-3 to TRBJ1-1; perhaps TRBD1 as D (5 bases). The V end lost 6 bases, the J end lost 6 bases, and 11 bases lay between the germline ends. The length of the CDR3 is 12 residues. In germline, CDR1 is MNHEY, CDR2 SVGEGT. The DNA of the CDR3 is TGTGCCAGCAGCCGACAGTTTGCTGAAGCTTTCTTT. Protein: CASSRQFAEAFF.

This sequence joins TRBV5-6 and TRBJ2-3, with unresolved D. The CDR3 runs 13 residues. V lost 0 bases, J lost 6 bases, and 8 bases lay in between. CDR1 is SGHDT and CDR2 is YYEEEE in the germline V gene. The CDR3 DNA sequence: TGTGCCAGCAGCTTGGGCCCGCAGGATACGCAGTATTTT. This encodes CASSLGPQDTQYF. The variable domain in full, with the rest retrieved from reference TRBV5-6 and TRBJ2-3, is DAGVTQSPTHLIKTRGQQVTLRCSPKSGHDTVSWYQQALGQGPQFIFQYYEEEERQRGNFPDRFSGHQFPNYSSELNVNALLLGDSALYLCASSLGPQDTQYFGPGTRLTVL.

The CDR3 here is CASSPRGGVRNTEAFF. The CDR3 region has the DNA TGTGCCAGCAGCCCAAGAGGAGGGGTTAGGAACACTGAAGCTTTCTTT. The chain carries TRBV5-6 and TRBJ1-1; TRBD1 might be the D (5 bases). The length of the CDR3 is 16 residues. Germline lookup yields CDR1 SGHDT and CDR2 YYEEEE. V dropped 4 bases and J dropped 1 base, with 17 bases sitting between them.

The chain recombines TRBV5-8 with TRBJ1-6, with 8 bases that match TRBD1. The J segment lost 9 bases and the V segment lost 5 bases, leaving 10 bases of the junction unmatched. Per germline, CDR1 SGHTS and CDR2 YDEGEE. This CDR3 spans 15 amino acids. This CDR3 reads CASRSEDREGSPLHF. DNA of the CDR3: TGTGCCAGCAGGTCGGAGGACAGGGAAGGTTCACCCCTCCACTTT.

This clone occurred once. This chain connects TRBV27 to TRBJ2-3; D may be TRBD1 (6 bases). The germline V and J ends were trimmed by 5 bases and 1 base, with 7 bases remaining between them. Per the germline V gene, CDR1 is MNHEY and CDR2 is SMNVEV (reference sequence). This CDR3 is 13 amino acids long. The CDR3 bases are TGTGCCAGCAGTAGGACAGGCACAGATACGCAGTATTTT. It is translated as CASSRTGTDTQYF.

The chain is built from TRBV5-1 and TRBJ2-1, with 11 bases matching TRBD1. This CDR3 has 16 residues. Unmatched junction bases numbered 5, after V lost 1 base and J lost 5 bases. Germline-derived CDR1 and CDR2 are SGHRS and YFSETQ. CDR3 region: CASSLRTGGLDNEQFF. CDR3 bases: TGCGCCAGCAGCTTGAGGACAGGGGGCTTAGACAATGAGCAGTTCTTC.

J is TRBJ2-1 and V is TRBV5-1; the D gene is possibly TRBD1 (5 bases). The CDR3 has 15 residues. The germline V gene has CDR1 SGHRS and CDR2 YFSETQ. The V end lost 4 bases, the J end lost 0 bases, and 11 bases lay between the germline ends. In nucleotides, the CDR3 is TGCGCCAGCAGCATAGGGGAAACCTCCTACAATGAGCAGTTCTTC. Translation gives CASSIGETSYNEQFF.

This clone was detected a few times. CDR3 sequence reads: CASSPPRGAGYGYTF. The CDR3 DNA reads TGTGCCAGCAGCCCACCTCGTGGGGCAGGGTATGGCTACACCTTC. This sequence joins TRBV14 and TRBJ1-2; maybe TRBD1 (5 bases). The CDR3 spans 15 residues. In germline, CDR1 is SGHDN, CDR2 FVKESK. The V and J ends lost 4 bases and 5 bases respectively, with 17 bases between them.